The rows below give T cell receptor beta chains drawn from one sample of a study of CD8 T cells in Susac syndrome. TCRdb used MiXCR to reprocess the immunoSEQ multiplex PCR reads, holding one entry per CDR3 protein. This table has some 150,000 distinct CDR3 sequences, approximately 94% appearing once. The sample taken for sequencing was CD4+ T cells from PBMCs. These receptors were collected from a human donor in good health. Both conserved end residues are part of each CDR3. D genes are given only for firm matches. For some rows the clone size is stated as once, few or many, or as a class when expanded; others skip it.

V gene	J gene	D gene	clone size	CDR3 protein	CDR3 DNA
TRBV6-1	TRBJ2-5	NA	NA	CASSTTNSPGPGTQYF	TGTGCCAGCAGTACCACAAACTCTCCGGGACCTGGGACCCAGTACTTC
TRBV30	TRBJ2-1	NA	NA	CAWHRGEQFF	TGTGCCTGGCACCGCGGTGAGCAGTTCTTC
TRBV2	TRBJ1-3	TRBD1	NA	CATSGGGHTIYF	TGTGCCACCTCAGGGGGCGGACACACCATATATTTT
TRBV11-2	TRBJ2-5	TRBD1	NA	CASSLDRDRGETQYF	TGTGCCAGCAGCTTAGACCGGGACAGGGGGGAGACCCAGTACTTC
TRBV4-1	TRBJ2-7	NA	NA	CASSSLDPPYEQYF	TGCGCCAGCAGCTCACTCGACCCTCCCTACGAGCAGTACTTC
TRBV27	TRBJ2-7	TRBD2	NA	CASSPHLAGGREQYF	TGTGCCAGCAGCCCCCATCTAGCGGGAGGGCGAGAGCAGTACTTC
TRBV6-6	TRBJ2-7	TRBD1	NA	CASSRSDRVSEQYF	TGTGCCAGCAGCCGCTCTGACAGGGTGAGCGAGCAGTACTTC
TRBV6-2/TRBV6-3	TRBJ2-1	NA	NA	CASSLISREQFF	TGTGCCAGCAGTTTAATCAGTAGGGAGCAGTTCTTC
TRBV6-6	TRBJ1-5	TRBD1	NA	CASSYSGQGAGQPQHF	TGTGCCAGCAGTTACTCGGGACAGGGGGCTGGGCAGCCCCAGCATTTT
TRBV12-3/TRBV12-4	TRBJ2-2	TRBD1	few	CATIRGQVGYANTGELFF	TGTGCCACCATAAGAGGACAGGTCGGGTACGCGAACACCGGGGAGCTGTTTTTT
TRBV20-1	TRBJ1-5	TRBD1	NA	CSAAPGGGQPQHF	TGCAGTGCCGCCCCAGGGGGTGGTCAGCCCCAGCATTTT
TRBV10-3	TRBJ2-1	TRBD2	NA	CAISPSGRAVNEQFF	TGTGCCATCAGTCCTAGCGGGAGGGCGGTCAATGAGCAGTTCTTC
TRBV10-3	TRBJ2-7	NA	NA	CAISEREPSYVEQYF	TGTGCCATCAGTGAAAGGGAGCCCTCGTATGTCGAGCAGTACTTC
TRBV24-1	TRBJ1-4	NA	NA	CATSDPRATNEKLFF	TGTGCCACCAGTGACCCCAGGGCAACTAATGAAAAACTGTTTTTT
TRBV30	TRBJ1-3	NA	NA	CAWSYNSGNTIYF	TGTGCCTGGAGTTACAACTCTGGAAACACCATATATTTT
TRBV12-3/TRBV12-4	TRBJ1-2	NA	NA	CASSWTLANYGYTF	TGTGCCAGCAGCTGGACGTTAGCTAACTATGGCTACACCTTC
TRBV3-1	TRBJ1-4	NA	NA	CASSQKTTNEKLFF	TGTGCCAGCAGCCAAAAGACAACTAATGAAAAACTGTTTTTT
TRBV30	TRBJ1-1	NA	NA	CAWSVLSRVTEAFF	TGTGCCTGGAGTGTACTCTCCAGGGTTACTGAAGCTTTCTTT
TRBV6-2/TRBV6-3	TRBJ1-2	NA	NA	CASARGRDQYGYTF	TGTGCCAGCGCCCGGGGCAGGGATCAGTATGGCTACACCTTC
TRBV19	TRBJ1-1	NA	NA	CASSISNTEAFF	TGTGCCAGTAGTATCTCGAACACTGAAGCTTTCTTT
TRBV20-1	TRBJ2-2	TRBD2	NA	CSASKREGFTGELFF	TGCAGTGCTAGTAAGCGGGAGGGCTTCACCGGGGAGCTGTTTTTT
TRBV5-1	TRBJ2-1	TRBD2	NA	CASSNSGRRDEQFF	TGCGCCAGCAGTAATAGCGGGAGAAGGGATGAGCAGTTCTTC
TRBV7-2	TRBJ2-1	TRBD2	NA	CASSFSLAGHSYNEQFF	TGTGCCAGCAGCTTCAGTTTAGCGGGTCACTCCTACAATGAGCAGTTCTTC
TRBV7-8	TRBJ2-7	NA	NA	CASSQTQGTYEQYF	TGTGCCAGCAGCCAGACACAGGGTACCTACGAGCAGTACTTC
TRBV5-4	TRBJ1-1	TRBD1	NA	CASSIPGQGILNTEAFF	TGTGCCAGCAGCATTCCGGGACAGGGAATTTTGAACACTGAAGCTTTCTTT
TRBV20-1	TRBJ2-3	NA	NA	CSASLGGTDTQYF	TGCAGTGCTAGTTTGGGGGGCACAGATACGCAGTATTTT
TRBV15	TRBJ2-4	TRBD2	NA	CATSRLRPSGMRAKNIQYF	TGTGCCACCAGCAGATTGCGCCCTAGCGGGATGCGGGCCAAAAACATTCAGTACTTC
TRBV7-8	TRBJ1-1	NA	NA	CASSLEGNTEAFF	TGTGCCAGCAGCTTAGAAGGGAACACTGAAGCTTTCTTT
TRBV7-2	TRBJ2-3	NA	NA	CASSSQGADTQYF	TGTGCCAGCAGCTCCCAAGGTGCAGATACGCAGTATTTT
TRBV2	TRBJ2-3	NA	NA	CASWPEITDTQYF	TGTGCCAGCTGGCCGGAAATCACAGATACGCAGTATTTT
TRBV20-1	TRBJ1-5	NA	NA	CSAATGNQPQHF	TGCAGTGCTGCCACAGGGAATCAGCCCCAGCATTTT
TRBV14	TRBJ2-7	NA	NA	CASSQAVDEQYF	TGTGCCAGCAGCCAAGCGGTGGACGAGCAGTACTTC
TRBV2	TRBJ1-1	NA	NA	CASSEADPPDTEAFF	TGTGCCAGCAGTGAAGCGGATCCACCGGACACTGAAGCTTTCTTT
TRBV2	TRBJ2-2	NA	NA	CASRPTVSTGELFF	TGTGCCAGCAGACCGACAGTTTCCACCGGGGAGCTGTTTTTT
TRBV15	TRBJ2-7	NA	NA	CATSRVRESINEQYF	TGTGCCACCAGCAGAGTACGGGAGAGCATAAACGAGCAGTACTTC
TRBV6-1	TRBJ1-1	NA	NA	CASSFGRGALNTEAFF	TGTGCCAGCAGCTTCGGTCGAGGAGCCTTGAACACTGAAGCTTTCTTT
TRBV20-1	TRBJ2-7	TRBD1	once	CSALRQGTTYEQYF	TGCAGTGCTTTGCGACAGGGGACAACCTACGAGCAGTACTTC
TRBV12-3/TRBV12-4	TRBJ1-5	NA	NA	CASSLRDGEPQHF	TGTGCCAGCAGTTTAAGGGATGGGGAGCCCCAGCATTTT
TRBV7-2	TRBJ1-2	TRBD1	NA	CASSRQGDDYGYTF	TGTGCCAGCAGCCGACAGGGGGATGACTATGGCTACACCTTC
TRBV9	TRBJ2-2	NA	NA	CASSVGVTVTGELFF	TGTGCCAGCAGCGTAGGCGTCACAGTTACCGGGGAGCTGTTTTTT
TRBV21-1	TRBJ2-4	NA	NA	CASSKVGDSQYF	TGTGCCAGCAGCAAAGTTGGCGATAGTCAGTACTTC
TRBV5-1	TRBJ1-2	NA	NA	CASSVLGTTYGYTF	TGCGCCAGCAGCGTATTAGGGACAACCTATGGCTACACCTTC
TRBV5-4	TRBJ2-3	NA	NA	CASSFGLVLTDTQYF	TGTGCCAGCAGCTTCGGGCTAGTGCTTACAGATACGCAGTATTTT
TRBV6-2/TRBV6-3	TRBJ2-2	TRBD2	NA	CASSWTSGRARGAGELFF	TGTGCCAGCAGTTGGACTAGCGGGAGGGCCAGGGGGGCCGGGGAGCTGTTTTTT
TRBV4-1	TRBJ1-1	NA	NA	CASSTGVIDTEAFF	TGCGCCAGCAGCACGGGGGTGATCGACACTGAAGCTTTCTTT
TRBV20-1	TRBJ2-7	TRBD2	NA	CSAWEGGVYEQYF	TGCAGTGCTTGGGAGGGAGGTGTCTACGAGCAGTACTTC
TRBV20-1	TRBJ2-3	NA	NA	CSAKRSTDTQYF	TGCAGTGCTAAGCGAAGCACAGATACGCAGTATTTT